This T cell receptor (beta chain) was obtained from a study of Ad26.COV2.S vaccination and SARS-CoV-2 variants (dated by TCRdb to about 2021). For the study in its entirety: Donors in the vaccine arm were drawn from COV1001, a multicentre, randomized, double-blind, placebo-controlled phase I-IIa trial testing Ad26.COV2.S in healthy adults. Ad26.COV2.S was administered intramuscularly at 5 x 10^10 or 1 x 10^11 viral particles, either as a single shot or as two shots given 56 days apart. TCRbeta repertoire sequencing was used to assess the specificity and breadth of SARS-CoV-2-reactive T cell receptors after Ad26.COV2.S vaccination. A total of approximately 30 samples were included in the TCR-sequenced set, comprising 19 Ad26.COV2.S vaccine recipients, 5 placebo recipients and 8 SARS-CoV-2 convalescent individuals. Participants in the trial were split at random into five groups of five each, receiving low-dose or high-dose Ad26.COV2.S once or twice, or else placebo on both occasions. Investigators remained blinded to trial group allocation during experiments and outcome assessment.

TCRbeta CDR3 regions were sequenced with the immunoSEQ Assay. After extraction, genomic DNA underwent amplification by bias-controlled multiplex PCR, followed by high-throughput sequencing. The paper's data handling went like this. To quantify the absolute abundance of each unique TCRbeta CDR3 region, sequences were collapsed and filtered. T cell fraction was estimated by normalization of TCRbeta template counts to usable DNA, with usable DNA being measured through amplification of reference genes present in all nucleated cells. Repertoire TCRs were annotated as SARS-CoV-2-specific by exact matching of V gene, CDR3 amino acid sequence and J gene to a known reactive TCR set. MIRA supplied the reference SARS-CoV-2 TCR set, which was filtered for enrichment in COVID-19-positive ImmuneCODE repertoires so that public or cross-reactive TCRs were removed. Using the MIRA antigens, annotated TCRs were further analysed by specific ORF or by position within an ORF. Depth was the summed frequency of annotated unique rearrangements, while breadth was defined as annotated unique rearrangements over total unique productive rearrangements. TCR breadth was compared between groups using two-sided Wilcoxon rank-sum tests. This immuneACCESS table, as held by TCRdb, lists in-frame sequences with V and J called but not all clones. Of the missing ones, under half trace to an unresolved V gene in checked studies; the others have no known cause. Clone size and V and J calls were adopted from that table, with D and trimming inferred from the DNA. A total of over 400,000 clones appear in this sample, approximately 89% of them only once. The ten largest account for about 2.4% of the sample.

According to the study, the label for this sample's treatment or condition signals: around 19 received Ad26.COV2.S at low or high dose, single or two shots; about 5 received placebo; per-sample allocation not given. For vaccine and placebo recipients, repertoires were sequenced using samples collected on day 63 after the first injection. In Cohort 1b, 20 to 25 adults aged 18-55 years were enrolled at a single site in Boston, USA, between 29 July and 7 August 2020. Ad26.COV2.S consisted of a replication-incompetent adenovirus type 26 vector by which a prefusion-stabilized SARS-CoV-2 spike protein from the original Wuhan strain was expressed. The investigation overall reported the following: After vaccination, spike-specific CD8+ and CD4+ T cell responses were reported to show substantial breadth. Comparing responses between vaccine doses or regimens was not something the study was powered to do. Vaccine and placebo recipients had comparable non-spike TCR breadth, which fits with the vaccine containing only spike. Higher spike-specific TCR breadth was observed in Ad26.COV2.S recipients than in placebo recipients (P = 0.0014). The authors noted that total T cell responses may have been underestimated by the TCR breadth and depth analyses.

Its CDR3 holds 12 amino acids, cysteine through phenylalanine. Only the CDR3 part of the read is kept: 36 bases, read in frame from the first base. V was cut back by 3 bases and J by 9 bases, leaving a gap of 7 bases between them. Regarding this clone: The antigen this receptor binds is unknown. Qualities for individual bases were not recorded, and no much larger clone is one base off.

Specimen: peripheral blood, collected in a trial of Ad26.COV2.S vaccine versus placebo. The clonotype originates from a person between 18 and 65 years old who received the Ad26.COV2.S COVID-19 vaccine or a placebo. The sequence links TRBV5-3 to TRBJ1-6; the D gene cannot be resolved reliably. TRBV5-3 is recorded as an ORF, its role being uncertain. Read as DNA, the sequence is TGTGCCAGAAGCTACGGACGTTCACCCCTCCACTTT. Its protein product is CARSYGRSPLHF.